This T cell receptor beta chain was sequenced for a study of shared clonotypes between healthy human individuals. The naive CD8 subset, CD45RO-negative cells positively selected for CCR7, excluded terminally differentiated effector memory CD45RA+ cells. Study outcomes and limitations: As a rule, naive subsets had a larger estimated richness than memory subsets. Between a handful of donors, naive CD4 clonotypes were shared at a level of around 5.2%. Sampling included only blood; tissue repertoires likely differ. Represented genetic and exposure-history diversity was restricted by having few donors.

Germline assignment: CDR1 MNHEY and CDR2 SMNVEV (reference sequence). V lost 0 bases to trimming and J lost 6 bases, with 5 bases between them. The CDR3 has 13 amino acids. Turning to this clone: Its cognate antigen is unknown. The same CDR3 arises from other DNA sequences in this sample as well.

Profiled with immunoSEQ multiplex PCR; TCRdb holds only in-frame clones, not every one. The sample carries about 2.2 million clones, over 85% recorded once. The specimen was naive CD8+ T cells from PBMCs. The chain uses TRBV27 and TRBJ2-2; D gene unclear. This TCR was recovered from a man aged 18 to 30 in good health. Some clones in this sample may be carry-over from other donors' samples. The CDR3 bases are TGTGCCAGCAGTTTATCGCCCGCCGGGGAGCTGTTTTTT. Its translation: CASSLSPAGELFF.